This T cell receptor beta chain was obtained from a study of OX40 agonist ivuxolimab in advanced cancers. Study background: There were three patients with partial responses, one having hepatocellular carcinoma and two cutaneous melanoma.

A remark on this clone: At one of its ends the junction is not consistent with the germline gene, which may arise from a read error.

The CDR3 is 15 residues long. Germline CDR1 reads MRHNA; CDR2 reads SNTAGT. Assay: immunoSEQ multiplex PCR; the TCRdb copy retains only in-frame clones and omits some. Of approximately 58,000 clones in the sample, approximately 89% were seen once. The TCR comes from an adult with an advanced solid tumor such as melanoma, head and neck, liver or kidney cancer. V gene TRBV6-4 combines with J gene TRBJ2-1, with D hard to call. The material sequenced was CD4+ or CD8+ T cells sorted from blood, taken in a trial of the OX40 agonist ivuxolimab. Here the CDR3 DNA reads TGTGCCGGCAGTGACGGCGGTGGCGGATACAATGAGCAGTTCTTC. Translating gives CAGSDGGGGYNEQFF.